This T cell receptor (beta chain) stems from a study of T cells in Graves' hyperthyroidism and ophthalmopathy. Whole-study context: Peripheral blood was drawn at first diagnosis, prior to all treatment.

The sample holds many counts of this clonotype. Regions amplified from RNA transcripts were the TCR beta CDR3 regions. First-round RT-PCR of the TCR CDR3 relied on the HTBI primer set. TCRdb used MiXCR to reprocess the multiplex PCR reads, holding one entry per CDR3 protein. The sample holds fewer than 500,000 distinct CDR3 sequences, roughly 14% seen once. This CDR3 spans 14 amino acids. Germline lookup yields CDR1 SGHTA and CDR2 FQGNSA. Trimming cost V 3 bases and J 1 base, with 10 bases left between them. The sequencing sample was made of blood. The chain combines TRBV7-2 with TRBJ2-7, with unresolved D. The TCR was taken from a man aged 18 to 30 with Graves' ophthalmopathy. CDR3 residues: CASSFSQVSYEQYF. CDR3 coding DNA: TGTGCCAGCAGCTTCTCCCAAGTTTCCTACGAGCAGTACTTC.